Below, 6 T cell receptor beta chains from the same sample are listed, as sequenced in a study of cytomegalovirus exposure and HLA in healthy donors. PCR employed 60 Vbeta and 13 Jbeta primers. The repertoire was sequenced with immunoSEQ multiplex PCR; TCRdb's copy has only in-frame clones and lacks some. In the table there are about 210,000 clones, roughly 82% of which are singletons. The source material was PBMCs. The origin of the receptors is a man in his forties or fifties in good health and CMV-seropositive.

CDR3 nucleotides: TGTGCCAGCAGCCAAGAGCCTAGCGGTAGCTCCTACAATGAGCAGTTCTTC. Translated, it gives CASSQEPSGSSYNEQFF. V usage is TRBV4-2 and J usage is TRBJ2-1; 7 nucleotides line up with TRBD2. Trimming removed 0 bases from V and 0 bases from J; junction bases left unmatched: 5. The CDR3 covers 17 residues. The germline CDR1 and CDR2 sequences are LGHNA and YNFKEQ.

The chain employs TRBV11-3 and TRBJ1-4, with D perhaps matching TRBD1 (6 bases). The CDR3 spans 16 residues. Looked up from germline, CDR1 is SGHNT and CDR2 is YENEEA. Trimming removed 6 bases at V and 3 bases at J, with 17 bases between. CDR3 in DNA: TGTGCCAGCAGTTATGACAGGTCGGCGGCTAATGAAAAACTGTTTTTT. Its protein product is CASSYDRSAANEKLFF.

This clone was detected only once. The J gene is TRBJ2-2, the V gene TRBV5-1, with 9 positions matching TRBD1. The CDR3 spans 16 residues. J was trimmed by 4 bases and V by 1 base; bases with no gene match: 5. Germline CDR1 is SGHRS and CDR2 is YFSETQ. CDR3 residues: CASSLMGQGPTGELFF. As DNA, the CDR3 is TGCGCCAGCAGCTTGATGGGACAGGGTCCCACCGGGGAGCTGTTTTTT.

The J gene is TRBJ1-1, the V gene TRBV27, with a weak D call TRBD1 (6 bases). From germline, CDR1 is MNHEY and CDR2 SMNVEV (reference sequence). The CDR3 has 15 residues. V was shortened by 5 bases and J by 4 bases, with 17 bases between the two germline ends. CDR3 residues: CASSTSPTGVTEAFF. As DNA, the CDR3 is TGTGCCAGCAGTACCTCCCCGACAGGCGTCACTGAAGCTTTCTTT.

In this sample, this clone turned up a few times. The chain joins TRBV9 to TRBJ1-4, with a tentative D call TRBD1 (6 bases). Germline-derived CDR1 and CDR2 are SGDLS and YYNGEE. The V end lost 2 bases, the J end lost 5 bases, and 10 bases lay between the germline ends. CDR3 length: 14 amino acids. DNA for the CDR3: TGTGCCAGCAGCGTTGGACAGTACAATGAAAAACTGTTTTTT. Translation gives CASSVGQYNEKLFF.

CDR3 bases: TGTGCCACCAGCAGAGACAGGGGAGCGGTTGGAAACACCATATATTTT. It translates to CATSRDRGAVGNTIYF. The rearrangement joins TRBV15 to TRBJ1-3; weak D call: TRBD1 (6 bases). V dropped 0 bases and J dropped 3 bases, with 12 bases sitting between them. The CDR3 is made up of 16 amino acids. The V gene's germline CDR1 is LNHNV and CDR2 YYDKDF (reference sequence).